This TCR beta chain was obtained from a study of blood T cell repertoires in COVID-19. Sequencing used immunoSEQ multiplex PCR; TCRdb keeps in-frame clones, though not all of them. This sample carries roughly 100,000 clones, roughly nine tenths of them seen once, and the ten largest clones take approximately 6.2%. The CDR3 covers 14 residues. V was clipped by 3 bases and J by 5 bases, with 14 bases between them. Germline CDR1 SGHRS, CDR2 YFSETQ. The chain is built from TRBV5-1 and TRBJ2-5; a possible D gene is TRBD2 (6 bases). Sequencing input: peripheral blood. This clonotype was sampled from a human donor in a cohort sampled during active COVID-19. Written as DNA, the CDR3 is TGCGCCAGCAGCTGGGGTGGGGAGGCGGAGACCCAGTACTTC. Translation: CASSWGGEAETQYF.